These 5 T cell receptor beta chains came from one sample sequenced in a study of T-cell memory formation after mild COVID-19. Each CDR3 protein is one row after TCRdb ran MiXCR on the 5' RACE reads. The table includes 400,000 to 500,000 distinct CDR3 sequences, approximately 20% detected once. Specimen: PBMCs or a T cell subset sorted from them (not recorded which). The receptors stem from an adult woman who had mild COVID-19 (a few samples of this study predate the infection). Cell type and time point are not known.

This clonotype was counted many times. The chain combines TRBV6-5 with TRBJ2-4; D gene unclear. This CDR3 region has 21 residues. CDR1 MNHEY and CDR2 SVGAGI come from the germline V gene. V was pared by 2 bases and J by 0 bases, with 26 bases between. CDR3 DNA sequence: TGTGCCAGCAGTTACCCCCCAGGCGTGGTCCAAGGGCTACTAGCCAAAAACATTCAGTACTTC. Translating it yields CASSYPPGVVQGLLAKNIQYF.

This clonotype turned up a few times. V and J are TRBV24-1 and TRBJ2-3; TRBD2 matches 8 bases. Germline V lookup: CDR1 KGHDR, CDR2 SFDVKD. The CDR3 has 14 amino acids. V trimming: 9 bases; J trimming: 6 bases; junction bases outside the gene matches: 10. The CDR3 DNA reads as TGTGCCACCTCCTTAGCGGGACCGTTGGATACGCAGTATTTT. Its translation is CATSLAGPLDTQYF.

This sequence joins TRBV12-3 or TRBV12-4 and TRBJ2-1; TRBD1 matches 12 bases. The CDR3 totals 16 residues. Trimming removed 1 base from V and 7 bases from J; junction bases left unmatched: 5. This CDR3 reads CASSLVGQGARNEQFF. DNA of the CDR3: TGTGCCAGCAGTTTAGTGGGACAGGGGGCGAGAAATGAGCAGTTCTTC.

CDR3 DNA sequence: TGTGCCACCAGTGACCCACTAAGGGGGGAGCGGGACCTCCCCAATGAGCAGTTCTTC. It translates to CATSDPLRGERDLPNEQFF. The V call is TRBV24-1, the J call TRBJ2-1; possible D gene TRBD2, 7 bases. The CDR3 is made up of 19 amino acids. V was pared by 4 bases and J by 6 bases, with 27 bases between. CDR1 is KGHDR and CDR2 is SFDVKD in the germline V gene.

In this sample, this clonotype turned up a few times. The chain carries TRBV7-8 and TRBJ2-1, with 8 bases aligning to TRBD2. V was clipped by 2 bases and J by 9 bases; unmatched bases: 9. This CDR3 has 15 residues. The V gene's germline CDR1 is SGHVS and CDR2 FQNEAQ. The CDR3 reads CASSLSIQRESEQFF. The DNA of the CDR3 is TGTGCCAGCAGCTTAAGTATCCAGCGGGAGAGTGAGCAGTTCTTC.